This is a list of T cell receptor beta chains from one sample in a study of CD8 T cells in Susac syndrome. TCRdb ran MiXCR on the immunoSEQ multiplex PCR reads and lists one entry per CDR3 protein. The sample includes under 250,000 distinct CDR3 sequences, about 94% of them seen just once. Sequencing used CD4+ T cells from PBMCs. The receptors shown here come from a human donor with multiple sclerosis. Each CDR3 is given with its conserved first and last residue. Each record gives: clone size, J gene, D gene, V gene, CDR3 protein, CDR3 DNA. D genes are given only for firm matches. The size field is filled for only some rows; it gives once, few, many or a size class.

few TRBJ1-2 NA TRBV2 CASSDYGYTF TGTGCCTCATCGGACTATGGCTACACCTTC
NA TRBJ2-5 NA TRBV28 CASSPDPTQETQYF TGTGCCAGCAGCCCAGACCCGACTCAAGAGACCCAGTACTTC
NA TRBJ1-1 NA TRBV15 CATSRDWGPETEAFF TGTGCCACCAGCAGAGATTGGGGGCCTGAAACTGAAGCTTTCTTT
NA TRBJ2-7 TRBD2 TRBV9 CASSVGLAGSSYEQYF TGTGCCAGCAGCGTAGGACTAGCTGGGAGCTCCTACGAGCAGTACTTC
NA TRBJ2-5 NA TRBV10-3 CATRGGQETQYF TGTGCCACAAGGGGGGGGCAAGAGACCCAGTACTTC
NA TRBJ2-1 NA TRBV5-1 CATRKDPSSYNEQFF TGCGCCACCCGCAAGGACCCGAGCTCCTACAATGAGCAGTTCTTC
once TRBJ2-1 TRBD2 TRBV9 CASRGVGLAGGGEQFF TGTGCCAGCAGGGGGGTGGGGCTAGCGGGAGGGGGAGAGCAGTTCTTC
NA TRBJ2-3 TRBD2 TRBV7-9 CASSSGLGTDTQYF TGTGCCAGCAGTTCGGGACTAGGCACAGATACGCAGTATTTT
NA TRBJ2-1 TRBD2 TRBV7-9 CASSLGTKNNEQFF TGTGCCAGCAGCTTGGGGACTAAAAACAATGAGCAGTTCTTC
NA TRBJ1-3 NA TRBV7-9 CASGQSGNTIYF TGTGCCAGCGGACAGTCTGGAAACACCATATATTTT
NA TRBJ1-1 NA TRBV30 CAWSYRGGFSYTEAFF TGTGCCTGGAGTTATCGGGGAGGATTTTCGTACACTGAAGCTTTCTTT
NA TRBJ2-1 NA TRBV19 CASSIKGGGEQFF TGTGCCAGTAGTATAAAGGGCGGTGGGGAGCAGTTCTTC
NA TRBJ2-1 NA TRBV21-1 CASRLNRGLAGGGGEQFF TGTGCCAGCAGACTCAACCGCGGGCTAGCGGGAGGAGGGGGTGAGCAGTTCTTC
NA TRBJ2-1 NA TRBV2 CASSVWFSEQFF TGTGCCAGCAGTGTTTGGTTTTCTGAGCAGTTCTTC
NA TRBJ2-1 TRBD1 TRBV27 CASSLSIGTVNYNEQFF TGTGCCAGCAGTTTATCAATCGGGACAGTTAATTACAATGAGCAGTTCTTC
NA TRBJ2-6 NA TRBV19 CASSMGGPSGANVLTF TGTGCCAGTAGTATGGGGGGACCGTCTGGGGCCAACGTCCTGACTTTC
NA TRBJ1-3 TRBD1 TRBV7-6 CASSLDRGGNTIYF TGTGCCAGCAGCTTAGACAGGGGTGGAAACACCATATATTTT
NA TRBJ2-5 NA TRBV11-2 CASSLTTPMGLRGETQYF TGTGCCAGCAGCTTAACGACACCTATGGGGCTTAGAGGAGAGACCCAGTACTTC
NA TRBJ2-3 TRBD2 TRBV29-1 CSVPGGGASDTQYF TGCAGCGTTCCAGGCGGGGGGGCCTCAGATACGCAGTATTTT
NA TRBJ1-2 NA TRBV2 CASSERGGYYGYTF TGTGCCAGCAGTGAACGGGGAGGTTACTATGGCTACACCTTC
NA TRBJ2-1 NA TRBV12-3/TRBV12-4 CASSLFLGNEQFF TGTGCCAGCAGTTTATTCCTGGGCAATGAGCAGTTCTTC
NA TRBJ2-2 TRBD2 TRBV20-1 CSARDRGAGELFF TGCAGTGCTAGAGATCGGGGGGCCGGGGAGCTGTTTTTT
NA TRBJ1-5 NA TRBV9 CASSVGVIGQPQHF TGTGCCAGCAGCGTAGGAGTTATCGGTCAGCCCCAGCATTTT
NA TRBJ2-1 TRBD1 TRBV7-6 CASSLGTGMNEQFF TGTGCCAGCAGCTTAGGGACAGGGATGAATGAGCAGTTCTTC